This T cell receptor (beta chain) was documented in a study of shared clonotypes between healthy human individuals. Subsets obtained from CD4+ cells comprised CD45RA+ naive and CD45RA-negative memory cells. The CDR3 has 13 amino acids. Germline V gene sequence: CDR1 SGHDT, CDR2 YYEEEE. The trim removed 2 bases at V and 6 bases at J, leaving 4 bases unmatched. Every immunoSEQ plate was one replicate of a subset's evenly spread DNA. The data were produced by immunoSEQ multiplex PCR, yet TCRdb's version contains in-frame clones alone and is incomplete. The table records about 2.3 million clones, 80% to 95% of them present only once.

The TCR sequence derives from a young man in good health. Some clones in this sample may be carry-over from other donors' samples. The specimen was naive CD4+ T cells from PBMCs. Subset in this sample: CD45RA+ positively selected. This chain joins TRBV5-6 and TRBJ1-1; 7 bases map to TRBD1. CDR3 coding DNA: TGTGCCAGCAGCTTCAGGGGGTCCCCTGAAGCTTTCTTT. It encodes CASSFRGSPEAFF.